The rows below give T cell receptor beta chains drawn from one sample of a study of cytomegalovirus exposure and HLA in healthy donors. The table came from immunoSEQ multiplex PCR; TCRdb's copy has only in-frame clones and leaves some out. The table shows over 150,000 clones, with 70% to 80% occurring only once. The sample was PBMCs. These receptors originate from a man between 18 and 35 years old in good health and CMV-seropositive. CDR3s include the opening cysteine and the closing phenylalanine or tryptophan. The D gene is left open where the match is weak. Clone size is given for some rows only: seen once, a few or many times, or a class if the clone is expanded.

v_call: TRBV5-1; clone_size: .; d_call: .; cdr3_length: 15; j_call: TRBJ2-3; cdr3_aa: CASSLAPGVPDTQYF; cdr3_nt: TGCGCCAGCAGCTTGGCCCCGGGAGTCCCAGATACGCAGTATTTT
v_call: TRBV9; clone_size: .; d_call: .; cdr3_length: 17; j_call: TRBJ1-2; cdr3_aa: CASSVWHPRGVPYGYTF; cdr3_nt: TGTGCCAGCAGCGTATGGCACCCTCGGGGGGTGCCCTATGGCTACACCTTC
v_call: TRBV5-4; clone_size: .; d_call: TRBD1; cdr3_length: 15; j_call: TRBJ1-2; cdr3_aa: CASSLVGQALNGYTF; cdr3_nt: TGTGCCAGCAGCTTGGTCGGACAGGCATTAAATGGCTACACCTTC
v_call: TRBV27; clone_size: once; d_call: TRBD2; cdr3_length: 14; j_call: TRBJ2-7; cdr3_aa: CASSSGTSFYEQYF; cdr3_nt: TGTGCCAGCAGTTCCGGGACTAGTTTTTACGAGCAGTACTTC
v_call: TRBV5-1; clone_size: .; d_call: .; cdr3_length: 11; j_call: TRBJ2-1; cdr3_aa: CASRGDNEQFF; cdr3_nt: TGCGCCAGCAGGGGAGACAATGAGCAGTTCTTC
v_call: TRBV5-1; clone_size: .; d_call: TRBD1; cdr3_length: 15; j_call: TRBJ1-6; cdr3_aa: CASSLPGQGNSPLHF; cdr3_nt: TGCGCCAGCAGCCTACCGGGACAGGGGAATTCACCCCTCCACTTT
v_call: TRBV4-2; clone_size: .; d_call: TRBD2; cdr3_length: 18; j_call: TRBJ2-3; cdr3_aa: CASKGVIAGIQSTDTQYF; cdr3_nt: TGTGCCAGCAAAGGGGTAATAGCGGGAATACAGAGCACAGATACGCAGTATTTT
v_call: TRBV4-2; clone_size: .; d_call: TRBD2; cdr3_length: 16; j_call: TRBJ2-7; cdr3_aa: CASSQDPLAELYEQYF; cdr3_nt: TGTGCCAGCAGCCAAGATCCCCTAGCGGAACTATACGAGCAGTACTTC
v_call: TRBV13; clone_size: few; d_call: .; cdr3_length: 10; j_call: TRBJ1-1; cdr3_aa: CASSLNLAFF; cdr3_nt: TGTGCCAGCAGCTTGAACTTAGCTTTCTTT
v_call: TRBV29-1; clone_size: .; d_call: .; cdr3_length: 15; j_call: TRBJ2-5; cdr3_aa: CSVVDFDRPQETQYF; cdr3_nt: TGCAGCGTTGTGGACTTCGATCGGCCCCAAGAGACCCAGTACTTC
v_call: TRBV5-4; clone_size: .; d_call: .; cdr3_length: 17; j_call: TRBJ1-5; cdr3_aa: CASSLGPHPNGNQPQHF; cdr3_nt: TGTGCCAGCAGCTTGGGTCCGCATCCTAACGGTAATCAGCCCCAGCATTTT
v_call: TRBV15; clone_size: .; d_call: TRBD1; cdr3_length: 16; j_call: TRBJ1-4; cdr3_aa: CATSRDRTGKVAKLFF; cdr3_nt: TGTGCCACCAGCAGAGATCGGACAGGGAAGGTTGCAAAACTGTTTTTT
v_call: TRBV19; clone_size: .; d_call: .; cdr3_length: 15; j_call: TRBJ1-2; cdr3_aa: CASSIARQSSYGYTF; cdr3_nt: TGTGCCAGTAGTATAGCCCGACAGAGTTCGTATGGCTACACCTTC
v_call: TRBV27; clone_size: few; d_call: .; cdr3_length: 15; j_call: TRBJ1-1; cdr3_aa: CASSLSTGQNTEAFF; cdr3_nt: TGTGCCAGCAGTTTATCTACTGGACAGAACACTGAAGCTTTCTTT
v_call: TRBV4-1; clone_size: once; d_call: TRBD2; cdr3_length: 17; j_call: TRBJ2-7; cdr3_aa: CASSQDLGSGDFYEQYF; cdr3_nt: TGCGCCAGCAGCCAAGATTTGGGTAGCGGGGACTTCTACGAGCAGTACTTC
v_call: TRBV27; clone_size: once; d_call: .; cdr3_length: 14; j_call: TRBJ1-3; cdr3_aa: CASSPQGSGNTIYF; cdr3_nt: TGTGCCAGCAGTCCACAGGGCTCTGGAAACACCATATATTTT
v_call: TRBV19; clone_size: .; d_call: .; cdr3_length: 16; j_call: TRBJ2-1; cdr3_aa: CAAKDSLSNFDNEQFF; cdr3_nt: TGTGCCGCTAAGGACAGCCTTTCCAATTTTGACAATGAGCAGTTCTTC
v_call: TRBV5-6; clone_size: .; d_call: .; cdr3_length: 13; j_call: TRBJ1-4; cdr3_aa: CASGEALEEKLFF; cdr3_nt: TGTGCCAGCGGAGAAGCGCTGGAGGAAAAACTGTTTTTT
v_call: TRBV19; clone_size: .; d_call: .; cdr3_length: 14; j_call: TRBJ2-7; cdr3_aa: CASSGTDRAYEQYF; cdr3_nt: TGTGCCAGTAGTGGTACGGACAGAGCCTACGAGCAGTACTTC
v_call: TRBV19; clone_size: .; d_call: .; cdr3_length: 13; j_call: TRBJ1-1; cdr3_aa: CASSDVGGTEAFF; cdr3_nt: TGTGCCAGTAGTGATGTGGGGGGGACTGAAGCTTTCTTT
v_call: TRBV19; clone_size: .; d_call: .; cdr3_length: 15; j_call: TRBJ2-6; cdr3_aa: CASSIQTSGANGLTF; cdr3_nt: TGTGCCAGTAGTATCCAAACGTCTGGGGCCAACGGCCTGACTTTC
v_call: TRBV7-9; clone_size: .; d_call: TRBD1; cdr3_length: 19; j_call: TRBJ1-4; cdr3_aa: CASSRTYPAGGITNEKLFF; cdr3_nt: TGTGCCAGCAGCCGCACCTACCCGGCAGGGGGGATTACTAATGAAAAACTGTTTTTT
v_call: TRBV4-1; clone_size: few; d_call: .; cdr3_length: 14; j_call: TRBJ1-5; cdr3_aa: CASSQDRGNQPQHF; cdr3_nt: TGCGCCAGCAGCCAAGATCGGGGAAATCAGCCCCAGCATTTT
v_call: TRBV28; clone_size: .; d_call: TRBD1; cdr3_length: 15; j_call: TRBJ1-5; cdr3_aa: CASTRTGGPGEAQHF; cdr3_nt: TGTGCCAGCACCCGAACAGGGGGCCCAGGGGAAGCCCAGCATTTT
v_call: TRBV9; clone_size: .; d_call: .; cdr3_length: 12; j_call: TRBJ2-3; cdr3_aa: CASSRDRDTQYF; cdr3_nt: TGTGCCAGCAGCAGAGACAGAGATACGCAGTATTTT
v_call: TRBV9; clone_size: .; d_call: .; cdr3_length: 15; j_call: TRBJ2-7; cdr3_aa: CASSGRTGSSYEQYF; cdr3_nt: TGTGCCAGCAGCGGAAGAACCGGGAGCTCCTACGAGCAGTACTTC
v_call: TRBV7-8; clone_size: few; d_call: TRBD2; cdr3_length: 15; j_call: TRBJ2-3; cdr3_aa: CASSLSGGRTDTQYF; cdr3_nt: TGTGCCAGCAGCCTTAGCGGGGGACGCACAGATACGCAGTATTTT
v_call: TRBV5-6; clone_size: .; d_call: TRBD1; cdr3_length: 16; j_call: TRBJ1-2; cdr3_aa: CASSRYPTGTNYGYTF; cdr3_nt: TGTGCCAGCAGCCGATACCCGACAGGGACTAACTATGGCTACACCTTC
v_call: TRBV30; clone_size: few; d_call: .; cdr3_length: 13; j_call: TRBJ1-4; cdr3_aa: CASPREDNEKLFF; cdr3_nt: TGTGCCTCCCCGAGAGAGGATAATGAAAAACTGTTTTTT
v_call: TRBV5-1; clone_size: few; d_call: .; cdr3_length: 16; j_call: TRBJ2-2; cdr3_aa: CASSLAPGSGTGELFF; cdr3_nt: TGCGCCAGCAGCTTGGCTCCGGGGTCGGGCACCGGGGAGCTGTTTTTT
v_call: TRBV2; clone_size: few; d_call: TRBD2; cdr3_length: 15; j_call: TRBJ2-5; cdr3_aa: CASSLLAGIQETQYF; cdr3_nt: TGTGCCAGCTCCCTTCTAGCGGGGATCCAAGAGACCCAGTACTTC
v_call: TRBV30; clone_size: few; d_call: .; cdr3_length: 13; j_call: TRBJ2-5; cdr3_aa: CAWSGGSQETQYF; cdr3_nt: TGTGCCTGGAGTGGAGGTTCCCAAGAGACCCAGTACTTC
v_call: TRBV5-6; clone_size: .; d_call: .; cdr3_length: 11; j_call: TRBJ2-7; cdr3_aa: CASSRAYEQYF; cdr3_nt: TGTGCCAGCAGTCGGGCCTACGAGCAGTACTTC